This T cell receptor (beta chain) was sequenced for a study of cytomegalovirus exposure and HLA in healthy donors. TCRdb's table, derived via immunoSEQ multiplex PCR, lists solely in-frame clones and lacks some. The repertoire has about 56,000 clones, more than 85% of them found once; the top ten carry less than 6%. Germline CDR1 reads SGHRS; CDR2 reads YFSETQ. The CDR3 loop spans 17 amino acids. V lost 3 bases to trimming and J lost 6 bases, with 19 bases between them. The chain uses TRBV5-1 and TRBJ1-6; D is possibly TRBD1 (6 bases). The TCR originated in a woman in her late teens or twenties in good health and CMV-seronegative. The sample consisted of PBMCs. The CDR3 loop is CASSSEQGNGANSPLHF. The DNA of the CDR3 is TGCGCCAGCAGCTCGGAACAGGGAAACGGGGCTAATTCACCCCTCCACTTT.